The rows below give T cell receptor beta chains drawn from one sample of a study of T-cell memory formation after mild COVID-19. TCRdb reprocessed the 5' RACE reads with MiXCR, giving one entry per CDR3 protein. The profile covers a few hundred thousand distinct CDR3 sequences, with 20% to 25% appearing a single time and approximately 13% taken by the ten largest. Source material: PBMCs or a T cell subset sorted from them (not recorded which). The receptor set was obtained from an adult woman who had mild COVID-19 (a few samples of this study predate the infection). Cell type and time point are not known. Both conserved end residues are part of each CDR3. D genes are given only for firm matches. For some rows the clone size is stated as once, few or many, or as a class when expanded; others skip it.

clone size: .; D gene: .; V gene: TRBV20-1; J gene: TRBJ2-7; CDR3 protein: CSAEAGRGNEQYF; CDR3 DNA: TGCAGTGCCGAAGCGGGGAGGGGGAACGAGCAGTACTTC
clone size: .; D gene: .; V gene: TRBV7-7; J gene: TRBJ2-1; CDR3 protein: CASSLGTGMDEQFF; CDR3 DNA: TGTGCTAGCAGCTTAGGTACAGGGATGGATGAGCAGTTCTTC
clone size: few; D gene: .; V gene: TRBV20-1; J gene: TRBJ1-2; CDR3 protein: CSARDDPFYGYTF; CDR3 DNA: TGCAGTGCTAGAGATGACCCATTCTATGGCTACACCTTC
clone size: .; D gene: .; V gene: TRBV7-2; J gene: TRBJ1-2; CDR3 protein: CASSSRLGGYTF; CDR3 DNA: TGTGCCAGCAGCTCTAGACTGGGGGGCTACACCTTC
clone size: .; D gene: .; V gene: TRBV12-3/TRBV12-4; J gene: TRBJ1-1; CDR3 protein: CASSFLTGVNTEAFF; CDR3 DNA: TGTGCCAGCAGTTTCTTGACAGGAGTGAACACTGAAGCTTTCTTT
clone size: .; D gene: .; V gene: TRBV24-1; J gene: TRBJ1-2; CDR3 protein: CATSDYPPEGANYGYTF; CDR3 DNA: TGTGCCACCAGTGATTACCCTCCGGAAGGGGCAAACTATGGCTACACCTTC
clone size: many; D gene: .; V gene: TRBV18; J gene: TRBJ2-7; CDR3 protein: CASSSNSYEQYF; CDR3 DNA: TGTGCCAGCTCGTCCAACTCCTACGAGCAGTACTTC
clone size: .; D gene: .; V gene: TRBV18; J gene: TRBJ2-3; CDR3 protein: CASSPIQGSSTDTQYF; CDR3 DNA: TGTGCCAGCTCACCGATACAGGGCAGCAGCACAGATACGCAGTATTTT
clone size: .; D gene: .; V gene: TRBV15; J gene: TRBJ2-3; CDR3 protein: CATSRERRDTQYF; CDR3 DNA: TGTGCCACCAGCAGAGAGCGGAGGGATACGCAGTATTTT
clone size: .; D gene: .; V gene: TRBV6-2/TRBV6-3; J gene: TRBJ2-2; CDR3 protein: CASSYSGQATGELFF; CDR3 DNA: TGTGCCAGCAGTTACTCGGGCCAGGCCACCGGGGAGCTGTTTTTT
clone size: few; D gene: TRBD2; V gene: TRBV6-1; J gene: TRBJ2-5; CDR3 protein: CASSEARRGGQKTQYF; CDR3 DNA: TGTGCCAGCAGTGAAGCGCGACGGGGGGGCCAAAAGACCCAGTACTTC
clone size: .; D gene: TRBD1; V gene: TRBV5-1; J gene: TRBJ2-7; CDR3 protein: CASSLGTGDEFSYEQYF; CDR3 DNA: TGCGCCAGCAGCTTGGGGACAGGTGACGAGTTCTCCTACGAGCAGTACTTC
clone size: .; D gene: .; V gene: TRBV2; J gene: TRBJ2-7; CDR3 protein: CASVTGTLEQYF; CDR3 DNA: TGTGCCAGCGTGACCGGGACTCTCGAGCAGTACTTC
clone size: few; D gene: TRBD2; V gene: TRBV7-9; J gene: TRBJ2-1; CDR3 protein: CASSLARSSGIYNEQFF; CDR3 DNA: TGTGCCAGCAGCTTAGCGCGTTCTAGCGGGATCTACAATGAGCAGTTCTTC
clone size: few; D gene: .; V gene: TRBV5-6; J gene: TRBJ2-7; CDR3 protein: CASSLGYKAYEQYF; CDR3 DNA: TGTGCCAGCAGCTTGGGGTACAAAGCCTACGAGCAGTACTTC
clone size: .; D gene: .; V gene: TRBV7-3; J gene: TRBJ2-5; CDR3 protein: CASSPGASWETQYF; CDR3 DNA: TGTGCCAGCAGCCCAGGGGCATCCTGGGAGACCCAGTACTTC
clone size: .; D gene: TRBD1; V gene: TRBV5-1; J gene: TRBJ2-2; CDR3 protein: CASSEGQGRSGELFF; CDR3 DNA: TGCGCCAGCAGCGAGGGACAGGGAAGATCCGGGGAGCTGTTTTTT
clone size: few; D gene: .; V gene: TRBV20-1; J gene: TRBJ1-2; CDR3 protein: CSARSYGYTF; CDR3 DNA: TGCAGTGCTAGGAGCTATGGCTACACCTTC
clone size: .; D gene: TRBD2; V gene: TRBV9; J gene: TRBJ2-3; CDR3 protein: CASSVGGGVGTDTQYF; CDR3 DNA: TGTGCCAGCAGCGTAGGGGGGGGAGTGGGCACAGATACGCAGTATTTT
clone size: .; D gene: .; V gene: TRBV9; J gene: TRBJ2-1; CDR3 protein: CASSSSVTEQFF; CDR3 DNA: TGTGCCAGCAGCTCCTCCGTTACTGAGCAGTTCTTC
clone size: .; D gene: .; V gene: TRBV5-6; J gene: TRBJ2-3; CDR3 protein: CASRVRGNTDTQYF; CDR3 DNA: TGTGCCAGCAGAGTTAGGGGAAACACAGATACGCAGTATTTT
clone size: .; D gene: .; V gene: TRBV20-1; J gene: TRBJ2-1; CDR3 protein: CSAFYSYNEQFF; CDR3 DNA: TGCAGTGCTTTTTACAGCTACAATGAGCAGTTCTTC
clone size: .; D gene: .; V gene: TRBV25-1; J gene: TRBJ2-7; CDR3 protein: CASSDRTGATYEQYF; CDR3 DNA: TGTGCCAGCAGTGATCGTACCGGGGCCACCTACGAGCAGTACTTC
clone size: few; D gene: .; V gene: TRBV2; J gene: TRBJ2-6; CDR3 protein: CASTSQAGLPGANVLTF; CDR3 DNA: TGTGCCAGCACCTCACAGGCGGGTCTTCCTGGGGCCAACGTCCTGACTTTC
clone size: .; D gene: TRBD2; V gene: TRBV7-3; J gene: TRBJ2-2; CDR3 protein: CASSMTGLAGDRPDTGELFF; CDR3 DNA: TGTGCCAGCAGCATGACGGGACTAGCGGGAGATCGTCCCGACACCGGGGAGCTGTTTTTT
clone size: few; D gene: .; V gene: TRBV9; J gene: TRBJ2-2; CDR3 protein: CASSFDRTNTGELFF; CDR3 DNA: TGTGCCAGCAGCTTCGACAGGACGAACACCGGGGAGCTGTTTTTT
clone size: many; D gene: .; V gene: TRBV7-9; J gene: TRBJ2-7; CDR3 protein: CASSRLGTNYEQYF; CDR3 DNA: TGTGCCAGCAGCCGACTGGGGACAAACTACGAGCAGTACTTC
clone size: .; D gene: TRBD1; V gene: TRBV5-1; J gene: TRBJ2-3; CDR3 protein: CASSLGYRGRSTDTQYF; CDR3 DNA: TGCGCCAGCAGCTTGGGCTACAGGGGAAGAAGCACAGATACGCAGTATTTT
clone size: few; D gene: TRBD2; V gene: TRBV4-2; J gene: TRBJ2-3; CDR3 protein: CASSQDIGLAGTDTQYF; CDR3 DNA: TGTGCCAGCAGCCAAGATATCGGCCTAGCGGGGACAGATACGCAGTATTTT
clone size: .; D gene: TRBD2; V gene: TRBV7-3; J gene: TRBJ2-3; CDR3 protein: CASSLSGSRPDTQYF; CDR3 DNA: TGTGCCAGCAGCTTAAGCGGGAGCAGGCCAGATACGCAGTATTTT
clone size: .; D gene: .; V gene: TRBV5-1; J gene: TRBJ2-7; CDR3 protein: CASSLGQAGEQYF; CDR3 DNA: TGCGCCAGCAGCTTGGGACAGGCGGGGGAGCAGTACTTC
clone size: .; D gene: TRBD2; V gene: TRBV3-1; J gene: TRBJ2-7; CDR3 protein: CASRLAGTRNEQYF; CDR3 DNA: TGTGCCAGCCGACTAGCGGGGACTAGAAACGAGCAGTACTTC
clone size: many; D gene: .; V gene: TRBV9; J gene: TRBJ2-4; CDR3 protein: CASSESVGNIQYF; CDR3 DNA: TGTGCCAGCAGCGAATCAGTGGGAAACATTCAGTACTTC
clone size: .; D gene: TRBD2; V gene: TRBV7-9; J gene: TRBJ2-5; CDR3 protein: CASSLVGLAVPGDQETQYF; CDR3 DNA: TGTGCCAGCAGCTTAGTGGGACTAGCTGTTCCTGGGGACCAAGAGACCCAGTACTTC
clone size: few; D gene: .; V gene: TRBV24-1; J gene: TRBJ1-2; CDR3 protein: CATSDLGDYGYTF; CDR3 DNA: TGTGCCACCAGTGATTTGGGGGACTATGGCTACACCTTC
clone size: many; D gene: TRBD1; V gene: TRBV5-1; J gene: TRBJ2-5; CDR3 protein: CASSLSQDRGLETQYF; CDR3 DNA: TGCGCCAGCAGCTTGTCGCAGGACAGGGGGCTGGAGACCCAGTACTTC
clone size: few; D gene: .; V gene: TRBV21-1; J gene: TRBJ2-5; CDR3 protein: CASSRQGSGETQYF; CDR3 DNA: TGTGCCAGCAGCCGACAGGGATCCGGAGAGACCCAGTACTTC
clone size: .; D gene: TRBD1; V gene: TRBV5-1; J gene: TRBJ2-2; CDR3 protein: CASSLAGLISPGQGIGGELFF; CDR3 DNA: TGCGCCAGCAGCTTGGCCGGTCTCATCTCGCCGGGACAGGGGATCGGCGGGGAGCTGTTTTTT
clone size: .; D gene: .; V gene: TRBV20-1; J gene: TRBJ2-1; CDR3 protein: CSAKAGGIHNEQFF; CDR3 DNA: TGCAGTGCTAAGGCCGGCGGGATTCACAATGAGCAGTTCTTC
clone size: few; D gene: .; V gene: TRBV19; J gene: TRBJ1-6; CDR3 protein: CASKREGLWNSPLHF; CDR3 DNA: TGTGCCAGTAAACGGGAGGGGTTGTGGAATTCACCCCTCCACTTT
clone size: few; D gene: .; V gene: TRBV7-9; J gene: TRBJ1-4; CDR3 protein: CASSGREVNEKLFF; CDR3 DNA: TGTGCCAGCAGCGGGCGCGAGGTGAATGAAAAACTGTTTTTT
clone size: .; D gene: .; V gene: TRBV7-9; J gene: TRBJ2-3; CDR3 protein: CASSLNSQRTDTQYF; CDR3 DNA: TGTGCCAGCAGCTTAAACTCCCAGCGCACAGATACGCAGTATTTT
clone size: .; D gene: TRBD1; V gene: TRBV7-2; J gene: TRBJ2-7; CDR3 protein: CASSFSPDRVLYEQYF; CDR3 DNA: TGTGCCAGCAGCTTTTCCCCCGACAGGGTCCTCTACGAGCAGTACTTC
clone size: .; D gene: TRBD1; V gene: TRBV7-9; J gene: TRBJ2-1; CDR3 protein: CASSSPGGDYNEQFF; CDR3 DNA: TGTGCCAGCAGCTCCCCAGGGGGCGACTACAATGAGCAGTTCTTC
clone size: .; D gene: .; V gene: TRBV3-1; J gene: TRBJ2-2; CDR3 protein: CASSQEGMTMNTGELFF; CDR3 DNA: TGTGCCAGCAGCCAAGAGGGAATGACCATGAACACCGGGGAGCTGTTTTTT
clone size: .; D gene: .; V gene: TRBV6-2/TRBV6-3; J gene: TRBJ2-1; CDR3 protein: CASSRLRNEQFF; CDR3 DNA: TGTGCCAGCAGTCGACTCCGCAATGAGCAGTTCTTC
clone size: .; D gene: TRBD2; V gene: TRBV30; J gene: TRBJ2-7; CDR3 protein: CASGGLPYEQYF; CDR3 DNA: TGTGCCTCGGGGGGGCTCCCCTACGAGCAGTACTTC
clone size: few; D gene: TRBD1; V gene: TRBV5-1; J gene: TRBJ2-7; CDR3 protein: CASSNPGQGAYEQYF; CDR3 DNA: TGCGCCAGCAGCAACCCCGGACAGGGGGCCTACGAGCAGTACTTC
clone size: .; D gene: TRBD1; V gene: TRBV7-9; J gene: TRBJ2-2; CDR3 protein: CASSGTVSGELFF; CDR3 DNA: TGTGCCAGCAGCGGGACAGTTTCCGGGGAGCTGTTTTTT
clone size: few; D gene: .; V gene: TRBV24-1; J gene: TRBJ2-1; CDR3 protein: CATSDSGTRSGQFF; CDR3 DNA: TGTGCCACCAGTGACTCCGGGACTCGGAGTGGGCAGTTCTTC